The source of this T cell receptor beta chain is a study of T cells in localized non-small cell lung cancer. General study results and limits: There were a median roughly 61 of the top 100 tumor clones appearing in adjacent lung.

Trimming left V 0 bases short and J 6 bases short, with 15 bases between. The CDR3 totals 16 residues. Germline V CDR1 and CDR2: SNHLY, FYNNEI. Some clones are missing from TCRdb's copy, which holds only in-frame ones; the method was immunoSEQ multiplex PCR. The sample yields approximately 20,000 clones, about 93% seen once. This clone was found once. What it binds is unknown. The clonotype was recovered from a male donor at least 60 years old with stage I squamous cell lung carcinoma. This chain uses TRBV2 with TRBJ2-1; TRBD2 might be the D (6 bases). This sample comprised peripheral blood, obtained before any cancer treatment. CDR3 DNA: TGTGCCAGCAGTGAAGCAGAGGGGAGGACGGGCAATGAGCAGTTCTTC. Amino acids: CASSEAEGRTGNEQFF.